This record covers a single T cell receptor (beta chain). Its antigen is still unknown. These data are taken from a study of T cells after yellow fever vaccination. Study details: Fractions containing few cells were prepared with SMART-Seq v4 Ultra Low Input.

Study outcomes and limitations: Clonotypes appearing in both CD4 and CD8 compartments existed, and their share was small.

5'RACE template switching added a universal primer site and UMIs to TCR cDNA. TCRdb passed the 5' RACE reads through MiXCR, listing each CDR3 protein once. Seen here are approximately 550,000 distinct CDR3 sequences, about 19% observed once, and the top ten hold roughly an eighth. Germline-derived CDR1 and CDR2 are ENHRY and SYGVKD. The CDR3 totals 15 residues. V lost 6 bases to trimming and J lost 0 bases, with 12 bases between them. This clonotype originated in a man aged 25 to 40 who received the YFV17D yellow fever vaccine. Specimen: PBMCs, collected 15 days after the yellow fever booster vaccination. The chain joins TRBV10-3 to TRBJ2-1, with a weak D call TRBD2 (6 bases). The CDR3 DNA reads TGTGCCATCAGCCACCACGGGAGCTCCTACAATGAGCAGTTCTTC. It yields the protein CAISHHGSSYNEQFF.